The present entry profiles one T cell receptor beta chain with its context. Its antigen is not known. This specimen belongs to a study of cytomegalovirus exposure and HLA in healthy donors. Study conclusions and caveats: A later analysis revealed that TCR association rates differed between HLA loci, peaking at DRB1 and bottoming out at HLA-C.

The PCR used 60 Vbeta and 13 Jbeta primers. TCRdb keeps only in-frame clones here, not all; method: immunoSEQ multiplex PCR. The sample contains about 110,000 clones, roughly four fifths of which appear only once. Germline assignment: CDR1 MNHEY and CDR2 SVGAGI. This CDR3 has 14 residues. V lost 4 bases to trimming and J lost 4 bases, with 13 bases between them. What was sequenced was PBMCs. This sequence joins TRBV6-5 and TRBJ1-1, with D tentatively TRBD1 (6 bases). This clonotype was sampled from a man younger than 30 in good health and CMV-seronegative. The CDR3 sequence is CASSLEGGGTEAFF. In DNA form, the CDR3 reads TGTGCCAGCAGTTTGGAGGGAGGGGGCACTGAAGCTTTCTTT.